One sample yielded the 28 T cell receptor beta chains listed below, sequenced in a study of blood T cell repertoires in COVID-19. Clones were read by immunoSEQ multiplex PCR, and TCRdb kept only the in-frame ones, dropping some. The data contain about 95,000 clones, approximately 88% of them singletons. Sequenced material: peripheral blood. These receptors were taken from a man aged 55 to 69 with COVID-19, enrolled during active disease.

This clone was seen just once. The chain carries TRBV9 and TRBJ1-1, with D possibly matching TRBD1 (6 bases). The germline gives CDR1 SGDLS, CDR2 YYNGEE. The V and J ends lost 0 bases and 6 bases respectively, with 12 bases between them. The CDR3 runs 14 residues. The CDR3 coding sequence is TGTGCCAGCAGCGTAGGACAGGCGGTGGCTGAAGCTTTCTTT. This sequence encodes CASSVGQAVAEAFF.

V is TRBV7-2 and J is TRBJ2-1, with 11 bases lining up with TRBD2. The CDR3 has 15 residues. Germline V gene sequence: CDR1 SGHTA, CDR2 FQGNSA. J was trimmed by 2 bases and V by 5 bases; bases with no gene match: 2. The DNA for the CDR3 is TGTGCCAGCAGCCCACTAGCGGGAGCCTACAATGAGCAGTTCTTC. This codes for CASSPLAGAYNEQFF.

The chain carries TRBV4-2 and TRBJ1-5; 10 bases line up with TRBD1. V shed 3 bases, J shed 5 bases, and the junction held 4 bases outside the gene matches. This CDR3 region has 15 residues. Germline V lookup: CDR1 LGHNA, CDR2 YNFKEQ. The CDR3 loop reads CASSHLGQGDQPQHF. The CDR3, as DNA: TGTGCCAGCAGCCACCTCGGACAGGGGGATCAGCCCCAGCATTTT.

V usage is TRBV6-5 and J usage is TRBJ1-1, with TRBD1 matching 9 bases. Looked up from germline, CDR1 is MNHEY and CDR2 is SVGAGI. This CDR3 has 15 residues. V was pared by 2 bases and J by 5 bases, with 6 bases of the junction left unmatched. The CDR3 reads CASSYLQGARTEAFF. CDR3 nucleotide sequence: TGTGCCAGCAGTTACCTACAGGGGGCGCGGACTGAAGCTTTCTTT.

This chain links TRBV19 with TRBJ2-7; D is possibly TRBD1 (6 bases). CDR1 LNHDA and CDR2 SQIVND come from the germline V gene (reference sequence). The germline V and J ends were trimmed by 3 bases and 2 bases, with 14 bases remaining between them. This CDR3 comprises 15 residues. CDR3 coding DNA: TGTGCCAGTAGTATTGGACAGCCAAAACCCTACGAGCAGTACTTC. Translation: CASSIGQPKPYEQYF.

This chain uses TRBV28 with TRBJ2-7, with 7 nucleotides matching TRBD2. V shed 4 bases and J 2 bases; nucleotides not matched to a gene: 11. The CDR3 has 16 residues. The germline V gene encodes CDR1 MDHEN and CDR2 SYDVKM. The DNA for the CDR3 is TGTGCCAGCAGTTCCCTAAGCGGGAACCCCACCTACGAGCAGTACTTC. Encoded protein: CASSSLSGNPTYEQYF.

The chain combines TRBV19 with TRBJ1-2, with 7 nucleotides matching TRBD1. CDR1 and CDR2 from the germline V gene are LNHDA and SQIVND (reference sequence). This CDR3 has 14 residues. V was pared by 3 bases and J by 7 bases, with 8 bases of the junction left unmatched. The CDR3 spells CASSINRGSIGYTF. CDR3 sequence (DNA): TGTGCCAGTAGTATTAACAGGGGAAGCATTGGCTACACCTTC.

The J gene is TRBJ2-3, the V gene TRBV4-1, with D possibly being TRBD1 (6 bases). Per germline, CDR1 MGHRA and CDR2 YSYEKL. There are 16 residues in the CDR3. The ends were cut back, 1 base at V and 4 bases at J, with 15 bases in the middle. In nucleotides, the CDR3 is TGCGCCAGCAGCCAAGGGTTGGGGCAGGGGCCAGATACGCAGTATTTT. Translating it yields CASSQGLGQGPDTQYF.

In nucleotides, the CDR3 is TGTGCCAGCAGCCCCCAGGATAACTATGGCTACACCTTC. Protein product: CASSPQDNYGYTF. The J gene is TRBJ1-2, the V gene TRBV5-4; D gene ambiguous. The CDR3 consists of 13 residues. Trimming shortened V by 4 bases and J by 1 base, and 8 bases separated the two germline ends. Germline V gene lookup returns CDR1 SGHNT and CDR2 YYREEE (reference sequence).

This CDR3 reads CASSINQGVAFF. The CDR3 nucleotides read TGTGCCAGTAGTATAAATCAAGGGGTCGCTTTCTTT. J is TRBJ1-1 and V is TRBV19; D is perhaps TRBD1 (5 bases). Trimming pared 2 bases from V and 11 bases from J, leaving 12 bases between. This CDR3 has 12 residues. The V gene's germline CDR1 is LNHDA and CDR2 SQIVND (reference sequence).

The chain joins TRBV6-2 or TRBV6-3 to TRBJ2-1; 9 positions match TRBD1. V lost 4 bases, J lost 2 bases, and 6 bases stayed unmatched. Germline V gives CDR1 MNHEY, CDR2 SVGEGT. This CDR3 is 16 amino acids long. CDR3 in amino acids: CASSFNRDRAYNEQFF. CDR3 sequence (DNA): TGTGCCAGCAGTTTCAATCGGGACAGGGCCTACAATGAGCAGTTCTTC.

The rearrangement joins TRBV13 to TRBJ2-2, with 8 bases identical to TRBD2. Germline trimming cut 1 base from V and 5 bases from J; bases unmatched to any gene: 6. Germline loops: CDR1 PRHDT, CDR2 FYEKMQ (reference sequence). This CDR3 contains 16 residues. CDR3 in amino acids: CASSLEAGGMTGELFF. The CDR3 coding sequence is TGTGCCAGCAGCTTAGAGGCGGGAGGAATGACCGGGGAGCTGTTTTTT.

The rearrangement uses TRBV19 and TRBJ1-2; possibly TRBD1 for D (5 bases). Germline assignment: CDR1 LNHDA and CDR2 SQIVND (reference sequence). The CDR3 is 15 amino acids. Trimming removed 1 base at V and 4 bases at J, with 13 bases between. The DNA for the CDR3 is TGTGCCAGTAGTATAGGGGGCAGGGAGGGCTATGGCTACACCTTC. Translated, it gives CASSIGGREGYGYTF. Combining the CDR3 with reference TRBV19 and TRBJ1-2 gives the whole variable domain DGGITQSPKYLFRKEGQNVTLSCEQNLNHDAMYWYRQDPGQGLRLIYYSQIVNDFQKGDIAEGYSVSREKKESFPLTVTSAQKNPTAFYLCASSIGGREGYGYTFGSGTRLTVV.

The chain carries TRBV10-1 and TRBJ2-1, with TRBD2 identical over 7 bases. The CDR3 sequence is 15 residues long. V was pared by 5 bases and J by 7 bases, with 11 bases of the junction left unmatched. The germline V gene encodes CDR1 WNHNN and CDR2 SYGVQD (reference sequence). CDR3 protein: CASSPLREEGNEQFF. CDR3 in DNA: TGCGCCAGCAGTCCTCTCCGGGAGGAAGGTAATGAGCAGTTCTTC.

V and J are TRBV12-5 and TRBJ1-1, with 7 bases matching TRBD1. Germline CDR1 and CDR2: LGHNT and FRNRAP. V shed 5 bases and J 0 bases; nucleotides not matched to a gene: 6. The CDR3 runs 15 residues. CDR3 loop: CASGNGQDMNTEAFF. CDR3 coding DNA: TGTGCTAGTGGTAACGGACAGGACATGAACACTGAAGCTTTCTTT.

This chain connects TRBV29-1 to TRBJ1-1, with 7 positions matching TRBD1. The CDR3 length is 11 residues. Looked up from germline, CDR1 is SQVTM and CDR2 is ANQGSEA. The junction had 2 bases not matched to a gene; V was cut back by 3 bases and J by 7 bases. The CDR3 DNA reads as TGCAGCGTTGAGACAGGGAATGAAGCTTTCTTT. Protein product: CSVETGNEAFF.

This chain uses TRBV5-1 with TRBJ2-7; D is perhaps TRBD1 (6 bases). Germline CDR1 and CDR2: SGHRS and YFSETQ. This CDR3 contains 14 residues. V lost 4 bases and J lost 4, with 15 bases in between. The CDR3 here is CASSPGQIEYEQYF. CDR3 DNA sequence: TGCGCCAGCAGCCCCGGACAGATAGAGTACGAGCAGTACTTC.

The chain recombines TRBV7-2 with TRBJ2-1, with TRBD2 as a possible D gene (9 bases). Germline assignment: CDR1 SGHTA and CDR2 FQGNSA. The V gene lost 5 bases and the J gene lost 8 bases, with 22 bases spanning the gap. The CDR3 is 16 amino acids. The CDR3, as DNA: TGTGCCAGCAGCCCCTCGCGGCGGGGGGGACAGGATGAGCAGTTCTTC. Its protein is CASSPSRRGGQDEQFF. The full variable domain, rest sourced from reference TRBV7-2 and TRBJ2-1, is GAGVSQSPSNKVTEKGKDVELRCDPISGHTALYWYRQSLGQGLEFLIYFQGNSAPDKSGLPSDRFSAERTGGSVSTLTIQRTQQEDSAVYLCASSPSRRGGQDEQFFGPGTRLTVL.

The gene calls are TRBV29-1 and TRBJ1-1; D remains ambiguous. Germline values: CDR1 SQVTM, CDR2 ANQGSEA. The CDR3 has 13 amino acids. Trimming removed 3 bases from V and 2 bases from J, with 10 bases in between. The CDR3 nucleotides read TGCAGCGTTGACAACAGAATAAACACTGAAGCTTTCTTT. Amino acids: CSVDNRINTEAFF.

A word on this clone: Other DNA sequences of this sample code for an identical CDR3. This CDR3 is CASSPGAPWREYGTQYF. Written as DNA, the CDR3 is TGTGCCAGCAGCCCAGGGGCACCCTGGCGGGAGTATGGGACCCAGTACTTC. V and J are TRBV7-2 and TRBJ2-5; tentative D call: TRBD2 (7 bases). The CDR3 runs 17 residues. Germline CDR1 is SGHTA and CDR2 is FQGNSA. V was clipped by 5 bases and J by 7 bases, with 26 bases between them.

This sequence joins TRBV2 and TRBJ1-3; TRBD1 agrees at 8 bases. The CDR3 has 13 residues. Per germline, CDR1 SNHLY and CDR2 FYNNEI. Germline trimming cut 8 bases from V and 2 bases from J; bases unmatched to any gene: 2. This CDR3 reads CASAQGAGNTIYF. The CDR3 nucleotides are TGTGCCAGCGCACAGGGGGCTGGAAACACCATATATTTT. Based on the CDR3 plus reference TRBV2 and TRBJ1-3, the full variable domain is EPEVTQTPSHQVTQMGQEVILRCVPISNHLYFYWYRQILGQKVEFLVSFYNNEISEKSEIFDDQFSVERPDGSNFTLKIRSTKLEDSAMYFCASAQGAGNTIYFGEGSWLTVV.

This clone was counted only a few times. The chain employs TRBV12-3 or TRBV12-4 and TRBJ1-2; no definite D call. Trimming cost V 4 bases and J 5 bases, with 11 bases left between them. The CDR3 has 13 residues. The CDR3: CASSSVSEYGYTF. The CDR3 nucleotides are TGTGCCAGCAGTTCTGTATCGGAGTATGGCTACACCTTC.

For the CDR3, the DNA is TGTGCCAGCAGCTTAGATAGGAGCTCCTACGAGCAGTACTTC. Its translation: CASSLDRSSYEQYF. The chain carries TRBV11-3 and TRBJ2-7; D is uncertain. Between the trimmed V and J ends, which lost 0 bases and 0 bases, there was a span of 6 bases. The germline V gene encodes CDR1 SGHNT and CDR2 YENEEA. The CDR3 totals 14 residues.

This chain uses TRBV4-2 with TRBJ2-5; 7 bases match TRBD1. V was pared by 3 bases and J by 1 base, with 5 bases of the junction left unmatched. The germline gives CDR1 LGHNA, CDR2 YNFKEQ. The CDR3 extends over 15 amino acids. Here the CDR3 DNA reads TGTGCCAGCAGCCAGAGGGACAGACCCCAAGAGACCCAGTACTTC. Amino acids: CASSQRDRPQETQYF.

This chain joins TRBV27 and TRBJ1-2; D is unresolved. CDR1 and CDR2 from the germline V gene are MNHEY and SMNVEV (reference sequence). With 6 bases removed from V and 6 bases from J, the gap between germline ends came to 14 bases. This CDR3 is 13 amino acids long. The chain's CDR3 is CASSPYPEDGYTF. The DNA for the CDR3 is TGTGCCAGCAGCCCCTACCCAGAGGATGGCTACACCTTC.

The chain couples TRBV11-2 to TRBJ1-6; TRBD1 agrees at 9 bases. The CDR3 consists of 16 residues. Germline V CDR1 and CDR2: SGHAT, FQNNGV. Germline trimming cut 5 bases from V and 9 bases from J; bases unmatched to any gene: 11. The CDR3 spells CASSRLGTGSTSPLHF. The CDR3 nucleotides read TGTGCCAGCAGCCGTCTCGGGACAGGGTCTACTTCACCCCTCCACTTT.

The genes are TRBV3-1 (or the pseudogene TRBV3-2) and TRBJ2-2; D is unresolved. Germline-derived CDR1 and CDR2 are LGHDT and YNNKEL (reference sequence). V lost 3 bases and J 4 bases, leaving 9 bases between the germline ends. CDR3 length: 14 amino acids. The CDR3 nucleotides are TGTGCCAGCAGCCAGGCGGTCTTCACCGGGGAGCTGTTTTTT. Translated, it gives CASSQAVFTGELFF.

CDR3 nucleotide sequence: TGTGCCAGCAGTTACTCCCGAGGGGGTAATGAGCAGTTCTTC. Translated, it gives CASSYSRGGNEQFF. The V call is TRBV6-6, the J call TRBJ2-1, with TRBD1 as a possible D gene (6 bases). Germline CDR1 reads MNHNY; CDR2 reads SVGAGI (reference sequence). V was clipped by 0 bases and J by 7 bases, with 10 bases between them. This CDR3 has 14 amino acids.